A single sample is the source of the 20 T cell receptor beta chains below, sequenced in a study of cytomegalovirus exposure and HLA in healthy donors. A multiplex PCR was run with 60 Vbeta primers and 13 Jbeta primers. Generated by immunoSEQ multiplex PCR, the TCRdb table keeps only in-frame clones and is missing some. The data show 150,000 to 200,000 clones, roughly 79% seen once. Sequencing was carried out using PBMCs. The receptors come from a woman aged 25 to 39 in good health and CMV-seropositive.

This chain joins TRBV9 and TRBJ2-1, with D maybe TRBD2 (5 bases). Trimming cost V 7 bases and J 8 bases, with 10 bases left between them. CDR1 is SGDLS and CDR2 is YYNGEE in the germline V gene. The CDR3 loop spans 11 amino acids. The CDR3 is CASGLAYEQFF. The DNA of the CDR3 is TGTGCCAGCGGGCTAGCATATGAGCAGTTCTTC.

This clone was recorded a few times. This rearrangement joins TRBV19 to TRBJ2-1, with 8 bases aligning to TRBD2. The CDR3 has 13 amino acids. The germline V gene has CDR1 LNHDA and CDR2 SQIVND (reference sequence). Losses at the gene ends were 7 bases for V and 11 bases for J; bases not matched to a gene: 10. Here the CDR3 reads CASNLVAGTQQFF. CDR3 in DNA: TGTGCCAGTAATCTGGTAGCGGGAACTCAGCAGTTCTTC.

The V call is TRBV29-1, the J call TRBJ2-7, with 10 bases that match TRBD1. Germline CDR1 reads SQVTM; CDR2 reads ANQGSEA. The V and J ends lost 2 bases and 6 bases, in that order; junction bases with no gene match: 7. This CDR3 has 14 amino acids. The CDR3, as DNA: TGCAGCGTTGAACCCCGGACAGGGGGTCTCGAGCAGTACTTC. It codes for CSVEPRTGGLEQYF.

The V gene is TRBV7-9, the J gene TRBJ1-2; 7 bases map to TRBD1. V trimming: 5 bases; J trimming: 2 bases; junction bases outside the gene matches: 5. The CDR3 loop spans 14 amino acids. CDR1 and CDR2 (germline): SEHNR, FQNEAQ (reference sequence). CDR3 DNA: TGTGCCAGCAGCGCCCGACAGGGAAACTATGGCTACACCTTC. It specifies CASSARQGNYGYTF.

This clone was observed a handful of times. The chain carries TRBV6-5 and TRBJ2-7; 9 positions agree with TRBD2. The V gene end was trimmed by 5 bases and the J gene end by 7 bases; junction bases not matched to a gene: 9. Germline CDR1 and CDR2: MNHEY and SVGAGI. The CDR3 has 14 residues. This chain's CDR3 is CASSVLAGRGEQYF. The CDR3 nucleotides read TGTGCCAGCAGTGTTCTAGCGGGGAGGGGGGAGCAGTACTTC.

This clone appeared once. The chain carries TRBV5-5 and TRBJ1-6, with 10 bases identical to TRBD1. In germline, CDR1 is SGHKS, CDR2 YYEKEE (reference sequence). This CDR3 contains 15 residues. After removal of 3 bases from V and 10 bases from J, the junction contained 7 bases not matched to a gene. The CDR3 spells CASSSTGTGVSPLHF. As DNA, the CDR3 is TGTGCCAGCAGCTCAACCGGGACAGGGGTCTCACCCCTCCACTTT.

The rearrangement uses TRBV11-3 and TRBJ2-1; D perhaps matches TRBD1 (5 bases). V dropped 4 bases and J dropped 2 bases, with 12 bases sitting between them. This CDR3 has 15 amino acids. Germline CDR1 reads SGHNT; CDR2 reads YENEEA. The CDR3 spells CASSSDSGTYNEQFF. CDR3 nucleotides: TGTGCCAGCAGCTCCGACAGTGGGACCTACAATGAGCAGTTCTTC.

This clone was seen a few times. J is TRBJ1-4 and V is TRBV6-6; 7 nucleotides line up with TRBD1. This CDR3 comprises 15 residues. With V trimmed by 6 bases and J by 4 bases, 8 bases remained unmatched. CDR1 is MNHNY and CDR2 is SVGAGI in the germline V gene (reference sequence). The chain's CDR3 is CASRLPTGYNEKLFF. In DNA form, the CDR3 reads TGTGCCAGCAGACTGCCGACAGGGTATAATGAAAAACTGTTTTTT.

V gene TRBV5-4 combines with J gene TRBJ2-7; possible D gene TRBD2, 5 bases. The V gene's germline CDR1 is SGHNT and CDR2 YYREEE (reference sequence). The CDR3 is 13 residues long. With 4 bases removed from V and 4 bases from J, the gap between germline ends came to 12 bases. The CDR3 DNA sequence: TGTGCCAGCAGCCTCCCCCGGGATTACGAGCAGTACTTC. This translates into CASSLPRDYEQYF.

The rearrangement links TRBV10-1 to TRBJ2-1; TRBD2 matches at 11 bases. The CDR3 runs 15 residues. J lost 8 bases, V lost 8 bases, and 11 bases had no gene match. Germline CDR1 reads WNHNN; CDR2 reads SYGVQD (reference sequence). CDR3 amino acids: CASAKLAGVGDEQFF. In nucleotides, the CDR3 is TGCGCCAGCGCTAAACTAGCGGGAGTCGGTGATGAGCAGTTCTTC.

The rearrangement joins TRBV9 to TRBJ2-2; D perhaps matches TRBD1 (6 bases). The CDR3 has 15 amino acids. CDR1 and CDR2 from the germline V gene are SGDLS and YYNGEE. With 3 bases removed from V and 7 bases from J, the gap between germline ends came to 16 bases. The CDR3 DNA reads as TGTGCCAGCAGCGAAAGGGGGACCTTAGTCGGGGAGCTGTTTTTT. Residues: CASSERGTLVGELFF.

The chain couples TRBV11-3 to TRBJ2-7, with 10 bases lining up with TRBD2. The CDR3 is made up of 17 amino acids. V was clipped by 0 bases and J by 7 bases; unmatched bases: 12. In germline, CDR1 is SGHNT, CDR2 YENEEA. CDR3 region: CASSLDGGSGRAAEQYF. The CDR3 DNA follows: TGTGCCAGCAGCTTAGATGGTGGCAGCGGGAGGGCCGCGGAGCAGTACTTC.

This chain uses TRBV11-3 with TRBJ2-2, with 11 bases that match TRBD1. V lost 6 bases, J lost 5 bases, and 5 bases stayed unmatched. The CDR3 loop spans 15 amino acids. The germline CDR1 and CDR2 sequences are SGHNT and YENEEA. The CDR3 DNA reads TGTGCCAGCAGGCCAGGGACAGGGGGTACCGGGGAGCTGTTTTTT. Translating gives CASRPGTGGTGELFF.

V and J are TRBV4-1 and TRBJ1-2; 9 bases are shared with TRBD1. CDR3 length: 15 amino acids. In germline, CDR1 is MGHRA, CDR2 YSYEKL. V gave up 0 bases and J gave up 7 bases; unmatched junction bases: 6. Here the CDR3 DNA reads TGCGCCAGCAGCCAAGATTGGACAGGGGTGGTTGGCTACACCTTC. Translating gives CASSQDWTGVVGYTF.

The chain is built from TRBV9 and TRBJ1-2; 8 nucleotides match TRBD1. CDR3 length: 16 residues. Germline-derived CDR1 and CDR2 are SGDLS and YYNGEE. The trim removed 4 bases at V and 6 bases at J, leaving 14 bases unmatched. In DNA form, the CDR3 reads TGTGCCAGCAGCCCACGCAACAGGGGGACTCCAAATGGCTACACCTTC. It encodes CASSPRNRGTPNGYTF.

The chain couples TRBV15 to TRBJ2-7; 7 bases agree with TRBD2. This CDR3 has 13 residues. V lost 3 bases and J lost 6; bases outside the gene matches: 5. Germline CDR1 LNHNV, CDR2 YYDKDF (reference sequence). In DNA form, the CDR3 reads TGTGCCACCAGCAGGGGGGGACTACGCGAGCAGTACTTC. This sequence encodes CATSRGGLREQYF. The full variable domain, completed using reference TRBV15 and TRBJ2-7, is DAMVIQNPRYQVTQFGKPVTLSCSQTLNHNVMYWYQQKSSQAPKLLFHYYDKDFNNEADTPDNFQSRRPNTSFCFLDIRSPGLGDTAMYLCATSRGGLREQYFGPGTRLTVT.

The chain joins TRBV5-1 to TRBJ2-3; 9 positions match TRBD1. Trimming took 1 base from V and 6 from J; bases not matched to a gene: 3. This CDR3 is 14 amino acids long. The germline gives CDR1 SGHRS, CDR2 YFSETQ. The CDR3 here is CASSLTGQGDTQYF. The CDR3 nucleotides are TGCGCCAGCAGCTTGACGGGACAGGGCGATACGCAGTATTTT.

CDR3 in DNA: TGTGCCTGGAGTGTCGTTGGACAGGGACGCGAAGCTTTCTTT. Protein product: CAWSVVGQGREAFF. This rearrangement joins TRBV30 to TRBJ1-1; 8 bases line up with TRBD1. Trimming removed 0 bases from V and 8 bases from J; junction bases left unmatched: 8. This CDR3 region has 14 residues. Per germline, CDR1 GTSNPN and CDR2 SVGIG (reference sequence). Full variable domain (missing parts from reference TRBV30 and TRBJ1-1): SQTIHQWPATLVQPVGSPLSLECTVEGTSNPNLYWYRQAAGRGLQLLFYSVGIGQISSEVPQNLSASRPQDRQFILSSKKLLLSDSGFYLCAWSVVGQGREAFFGQGTRLTVV.

The chain joins TRBV5-3 to TRBJ2-7; TRBD1 might be the D (6 bases). TRBV5-3 is recorded as an ORF, its role being uncertain. Trimming took off 1 base at V and 3 bases at J, with 8 bases between the two ends. The CDR3 has 13 residues. CDR3 in DNA: TGTGCCAGAAGCTTGTGGGGGCTCTACGAGCAGTACTTC. This encodes CARSLWGLYEQYF.

Concerning this clone itself: This specimen includes other DNA sequences encoding the same CDR3. The V and J genes are TRBV9 and TRBJ1-1; TRBD1 agrees at 8 bases. The V gene's germline CDR1 is SGDLS and CDR2 YYNGEE. V was clipped by 0 bases and J by 4 bases; unmatched bases: 5. The CDR3 is made up of 15 amino acids. For the CDR3, the DNA is TGTGCCAGCAGCGTAGTTGGACAGGGAAGCACTGAAGCTTTCTTT. Protein: CASSVVGQGSTEAFF.